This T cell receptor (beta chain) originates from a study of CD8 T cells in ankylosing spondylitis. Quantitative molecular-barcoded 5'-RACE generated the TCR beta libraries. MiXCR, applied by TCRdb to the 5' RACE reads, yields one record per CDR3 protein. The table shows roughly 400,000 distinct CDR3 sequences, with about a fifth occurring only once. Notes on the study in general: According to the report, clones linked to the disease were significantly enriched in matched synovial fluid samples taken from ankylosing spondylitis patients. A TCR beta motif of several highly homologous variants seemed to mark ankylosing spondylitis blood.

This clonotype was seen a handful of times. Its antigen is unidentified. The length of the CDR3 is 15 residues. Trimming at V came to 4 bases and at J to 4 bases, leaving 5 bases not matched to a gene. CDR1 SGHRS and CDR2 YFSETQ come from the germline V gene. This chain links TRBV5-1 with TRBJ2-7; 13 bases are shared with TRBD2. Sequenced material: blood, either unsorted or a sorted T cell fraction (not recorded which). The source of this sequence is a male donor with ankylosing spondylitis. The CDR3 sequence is CASSPMTSGRYEQYF. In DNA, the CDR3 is TGCGCCAGCAGCCCGATGACTAGCGGGAGGTACGAGCAGTACTTC.